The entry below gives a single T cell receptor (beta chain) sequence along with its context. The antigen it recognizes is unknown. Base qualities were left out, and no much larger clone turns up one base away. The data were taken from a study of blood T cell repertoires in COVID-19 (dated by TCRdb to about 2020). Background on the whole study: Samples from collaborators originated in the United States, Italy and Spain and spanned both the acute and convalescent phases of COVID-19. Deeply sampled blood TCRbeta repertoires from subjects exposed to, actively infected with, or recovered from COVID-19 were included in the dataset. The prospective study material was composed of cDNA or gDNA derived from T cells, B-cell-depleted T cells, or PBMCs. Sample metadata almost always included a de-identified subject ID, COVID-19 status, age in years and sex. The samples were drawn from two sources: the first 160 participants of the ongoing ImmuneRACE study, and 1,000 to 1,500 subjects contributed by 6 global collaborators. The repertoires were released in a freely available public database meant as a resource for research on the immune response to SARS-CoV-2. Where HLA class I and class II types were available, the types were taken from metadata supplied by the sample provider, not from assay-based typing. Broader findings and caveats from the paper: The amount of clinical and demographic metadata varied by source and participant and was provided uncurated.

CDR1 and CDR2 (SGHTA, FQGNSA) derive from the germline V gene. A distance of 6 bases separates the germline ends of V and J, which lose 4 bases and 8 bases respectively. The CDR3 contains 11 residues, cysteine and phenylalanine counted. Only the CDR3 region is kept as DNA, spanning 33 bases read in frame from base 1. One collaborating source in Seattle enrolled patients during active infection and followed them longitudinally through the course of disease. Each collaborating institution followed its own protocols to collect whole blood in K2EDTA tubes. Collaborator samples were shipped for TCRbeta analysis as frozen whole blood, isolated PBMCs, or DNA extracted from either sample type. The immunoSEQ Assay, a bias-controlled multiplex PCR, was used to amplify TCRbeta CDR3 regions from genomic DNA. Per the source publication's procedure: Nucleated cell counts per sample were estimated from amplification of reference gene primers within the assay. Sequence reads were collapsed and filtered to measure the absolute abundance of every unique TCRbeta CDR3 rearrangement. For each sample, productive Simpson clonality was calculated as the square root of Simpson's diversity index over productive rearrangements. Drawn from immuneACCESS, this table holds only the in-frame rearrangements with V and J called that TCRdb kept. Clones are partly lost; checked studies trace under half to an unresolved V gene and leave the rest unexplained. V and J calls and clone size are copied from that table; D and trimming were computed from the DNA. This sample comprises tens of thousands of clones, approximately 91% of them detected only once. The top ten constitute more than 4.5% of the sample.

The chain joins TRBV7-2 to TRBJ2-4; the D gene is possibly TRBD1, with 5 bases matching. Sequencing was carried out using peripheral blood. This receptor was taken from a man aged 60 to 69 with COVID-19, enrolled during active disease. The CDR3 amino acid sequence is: CASSSQDIQYF. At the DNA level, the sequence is TGTGCCAGCAGCTCACAGGACATTCAGTACTTC.